This T cell receptor beta chain was sequenced for a study of response to subunit inactivated influenza vaccine. Unmatched junction bases numbered 11, after V lost 6 bases and J lost 8 bases. This CDR3 region has 13 residues. Germline-derived CDR1 and CDR2 are DFQATT and SNEGSKA (reference sequence). This clonotype was picked up a small number of times. TCRdb reprocessed the RT-PCR reads via MiXCR and lists one record per CDR3 protein. The table has 450,000 to 600,000 distinct CDR3 sequences, less than 10% seen once. The genes are TRBV20-1 and TRBJ1-2, with TRBD1 matching over 8 bases. The sequences come from PBMCs from blood, collected less than 30 months after vaccination. The origin of this receptor is a man between 50 and 69 years old who received an inactivated influenza vaccine. The CDR3 here is CSAPSQGADGYTF. The CDR3 coding sequence is TGCAGTGCACCCTCGCAGGGGGCGGACGGCTACACCTTC.